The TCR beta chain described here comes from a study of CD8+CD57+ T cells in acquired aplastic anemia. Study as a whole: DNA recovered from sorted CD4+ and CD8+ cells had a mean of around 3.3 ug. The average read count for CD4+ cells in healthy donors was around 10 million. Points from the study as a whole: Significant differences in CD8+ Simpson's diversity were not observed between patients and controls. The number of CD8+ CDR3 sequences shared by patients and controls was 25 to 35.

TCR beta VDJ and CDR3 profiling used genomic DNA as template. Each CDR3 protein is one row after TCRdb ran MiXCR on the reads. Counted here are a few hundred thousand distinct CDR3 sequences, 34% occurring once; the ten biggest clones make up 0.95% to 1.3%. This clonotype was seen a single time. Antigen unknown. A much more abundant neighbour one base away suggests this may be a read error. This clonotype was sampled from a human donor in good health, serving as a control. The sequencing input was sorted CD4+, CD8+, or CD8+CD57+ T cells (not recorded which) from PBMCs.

In DNA, the CDR3 is TGTGCCAGCAGCTTAGCTGTTAGCTACAATGAGCAGTTCTTC. It encodes CASSLAVSYNEQFF. J is TRBJ2-7 and V is TRBV7-2; D ambiguous. The J call may be incorrect, as the DNA end agrees better with TRBJ2-1. The CDR3 is made up of 14 amino acids. Germline CDR1 and CDR2: SGHTA and FQGNSA.